The next 22 T cell receptor beta chains were all read from a single sample in a study of CD8 T cells in ankylosing spondylitis. The study's findings and limits: Within ankylosing spondylitis blood, a TCR beta motif made up of several highly homologous variants appeared to be characteristic.

These receptors' targets are unknown. Each CDR3 protein is one row after TCRdb ran MiXCR on the 5' RACE reads. The sample contains around 450,000 distinct CDR3 sequences, roughly a quarter of which appear only once. The sequenced material came from blood, either unsorted or a sorted T cell fraction (not recorded which). All receptors come from a male donor with ankylosing spondylitis.

V usage is TRBV2 and J usage is TRBJ1-1; D is ambiguous. The V gene lost 4 bases and the J gene lost 6 bases, with 6 bases spanning the gap. The CDR3 extends over 11 amino acids. CDR1 is SNHLY and CDR2 is FYNNEI in the germline V gene. DNA for the CDR3: TGTGCCAGCAGTGTCCTCGCTGAAGCTTTCTTT. Translation gives CASSVLAEAFF.

This sequence joins TRBV2 and TRBJ2-7, with TRBD2 identical over 12 bases. This CDR3 contains 15 residues. V gave up 4 bases and J gave up 4 bases; unmatched junction bases: 5. Germline V gene sequence: CDR1 SNHLY, CDR2 FYNNEI. CDR3 sequence (DNA): TGTGCCAGCAGTGTATACGGGACTAGCGGGTACGAGCAGTACTTC. This gives the protein CASSVYGTSGYEQYF. The full variable domain, in which reference TRBV2 and TRBJ2-7 provide the parts outside the CDR3, is EPEVTQTPSHQVTQMGQEVILRCVPISNHLYFYWYRQILGQKVEFLVSFYNNEISEKSEIFDDQFSVERPDGSNFTLKIRSTKLEDSAMYFCASSVYGTSGYEQYFGPGTRLTVT.

With respect to this clonotype: At one of its ends the junction is not consistent with the germline gene, which may arise from a read error. The chain employs TRBV6-1 and TRBJ2-5; D call uncertain. Germline values: CDR1 MNHNS, CDR2 SASEGT. This CDR3 comprises 14 residues. This CDR3 is CASSEALIPILPNF. CDR3 bases: TGTGCCAGCAGTGAAGCGCTAATCCCTATCCTTCCTAACTTC.

This clonotype came up a few times. V gene TRBV7-2 combines with J gene TRBJ1-1; D unclear. The germline V gene encodes CDR1 SGHTA and CDR2 FQGNSA. The CDR3 loop spans 14 amino acids. With 2 bases removed from V and 4 bases from J, the gap between germline ends came to 11 bases. The CDR3 here is CASSLNFEGTEAFF. CDR3 nucleotides: TGTGCCAGCAGCTTAAACTTTGAAGGCACTGAAGCTTTCTTT.

This clonotype came up a few times. The gene calls are TRBV5-8 and TRBJ1-1; D ambiguous. Germline V gene data show CDR1 as SGHTS and CDR2 as YDEGEE. There are 15 residues in the CDR3. The V gene lost 0 bases and the J gene lost 0 bases, with 9 bases spanning the gap. CDR3 in amino acids: CASSLGGRVNTEAFF. CDR3 in DNA: TGTGCCAGCAGCTTGGGAGGCCGAGTGAACACTGAAGCTTTCTTT.

The chain couples TRBV7-9 to TRBJ1-6; 8 nucleotides match TRBD1. The CDR3 contains 13 residues. Germline-derived CDR1 and CDR2 are SEHNR and FQNEAQ (reference sequence). With 8 bases clipped from V and 7 bases from J, the junction kept 4 bases outside the gene matches. CDR3 DNA sequence: TGTGCCAGCCAAGGACAGGGAAATTCACCCCTCCACTTT. Protein product: CASQGQGNSPLHF.

This clonotype was counted only a few times. This sequence joins TRBV5-1 and TRBJ2-3; D remains unclear. The CDR3 extends over 13 amino acids. Looked up from germline, CDR1 is SGHRS and CDR2 is YFSETQ. Trimming removed 8 bases from V and 3 bases from J, with 13 bases in between. CDR3 in amino acids: CASRVGLTDTQYF. The CDR3 DNA reads TGCGCCAGTAGGGTTGGGTTGACAGATACGCAGTATTTT.

The chain's CDR3 is CASSSGATEAFF. CDR3 sequence (DNA): TGTGCCAGCTCATCAGGGGCGACTGAAGCTTTCTTT. The chain combines TRBV18 with TRBJ1-1; D perhaps matches TRBD1 (6 bases). The CDR3 covers 12 residues. CDR1 and CDR2 (germline): KGHSH, LQKENI. Trimming took 5 bases from V and 5 from J, leaving 9 bases between them.

The V gene is TRBV5-1, the J gene TRBJ2-3, with D possibly matching TRBD2 (5 bases). Trimming pared 1 base from V and 3 bases from J, leaving 12 bases between. The CDR3 contains 15 residues. From germline, CDR1 is SGHRS and CDR2 YFSETQ. CDR3 DNA: TGCGCCAGCAGCTTGAGAGGGATCGGGACAGATACGCAGTATTTT. Protein sequence: CASSLRGIGTDTQYF.

This chain links TRBV7-9 with TRBJ1-6; 7 bases line up with TRBD1. The ends lost 6 bases at V and 7 bases at J; junction bases unmatched: 9. Germline assignment: CDR1 SEHNR and CDR2 FQNEAQ (reference sequence). There are 15 residues in the CDR3. In DNA, the CDR3 is TGTGCCAGCAGAACACAGGGGTGGTCGAATTCACCCCTCCACTTT. Translated, it gives CASRTQGWSNSPLHF.

The CDR3 is CAISESTGGGYEQYF. The DNA of the CDR3 is TGTGCCATCAGTGAATCGACGGGAGGGGGCTACGAGCAGTACTTC. The chain employs TRBV10-3 and TRBJ2-7, with 8 bases matching TRBD2. CDR3 length: 15 amino acids. Germline CDR1 reads ENHRY; CDR2 reads SYGVKD. With 3 bases clipped from V and 3 bases from J, the junction kept 7 bases outside the gene matches.

This clonotype was seen a few times. The chain is built from TRBV7-9 and TRBJ1-6, with a possible D match to TRBD1 (5 bases). The germline V gene has CDR1 SEHNR and CDR2 FQNEAQ (reference sequence). V was shortened by 6 bases and J by 3 bases, with 15 bases between the two germline ends. The CDR3 consists of 16 residues. The CDR3 DNA sequence: TGTGCCAGCAGTGGGGGTGGAGAAGTCTATAATTCACCCCTCCACTTT. As protein: CASSGGGEVYNSPLHF.

The chain joins TRBV20-1 to TRBJ2-3; tentative D call: TRBD2 (5 bases). The CDR3 runs to 15 residues. The germline CDR1 and CDR2 sequences are DFQATT and SNEGSKA (reference sequence). Trimming removed 1 base at V and 4 bases at J, with 15 bases between. The CDR3 DNA sequence: TGCAGTGCTAGAGGACCGGGAAAGAGGTCAGATACGCAGTATTTT. Translation gives CSARGPGKRSDTQYF.

This clonotype was detected ten times or more. This chain connects TRBV29-1 to TRBJ1-1; perhaps TRBD1 as D (6 bases). The CDR3 is made up of 17 amino acids. The germline V and J ends were trimmed by 5 bases and 0 bases, with 22 bases remaining between them. CDR1 SQVTM and CDR2 ANQGSEA come from the germline V gene. Here the CDR3 reads CSVSPDWEGGMNTEAFF. The DNA for the CDR3 is TGCAGCGTTTCACCCGACTGGGAGGGGGGCATGAACACTGAAGCTTTCTTT.

This chain connects TRBV5-1 to TRBJ1-2; D unresolved. With 4 bases removed from V and 4 bases from J, the gap between germline ends came to 5 bases. This CDR3 contains 11 residues. From germline, CDR1 is SGHRS and CDR2 YFSETQ. CDR3 coding DNA: TGCGCCAGCAGCCAATCCTATGGCTACACCTTC. It encodes CASSQSYGYTF.

The chain has TRBV7-2 and TRBJ2-7; no reliable D call. Germline assignment: CDR1 SGHTA and CDR2 FQGNSA. The CDR3 is made up of 14 amino acids. V was cut by 1 base and J by 0 bases, with 7 bases left in between. CDR3 sequence: CASSLDLNSYEQYF. For the CDR3, the DNA is TGTGCCAGCAGCTTAGACCTAAACTCCTACGAGCAGTACTTC.

The chain has TRBV10-1 and TRBJ2-3; no clear D. V was cut by 0 bases and J by 6 bases, with 13 bases left in between. The CDR3 is made up of 15 amino acids. Germline V gene lookup returns CDR1 WNHNN and CDR2 SYGVQD (reference sequence). The chain's CDR3 is CASSESTAYMDTQYF. The CDR3 coding sequence is TGCGCCAGCAGTGAGTCGACGGCCTACATGGATACGCAGTATTTT.

This clonotype was recorded once. This chain joins TRBV5-5 and TRBJ1-5, with 7 bases lining up with TRBD1. CDR1 is SGHKS, CDR2 YYEKEE, per germline (reference sequence). V dropped 5 bases and J dropped 0; count of bases not matched to a gene: 5. This CDR3 spans 15 amino acids. This CDR3 is CASRAGQDSNQPQHF. CDR3 nucleotide sequence: TGTGCCAGCAGGGCCGGACAGGATAGCAATCAGCCCCAGCATTTT. The full variable domain, with the rest looked up from reference TRBV5-5 and TRBJ1-5, is DAGVTQSPTHLIKTRGQQVTLRCSPISGHKSVSWYQQVLGQGPQFIFQYYEKEERGRGNFPDRFSARQFPNYSSELNVNALLLGDSALYLCASRAGQDSNQPQHFGDGTRLSIL.

This clonotype was picked up one time. The V call is TRBV2, the J call TRBJ2-3; D not resolved. Germline assignment: CDR1 SNHLY and CDR2 FYNNEI. V gave up 0 bases and J gave up 2 bases, with 6 bases separating them. This CDR3 spans 14 amino acids. Here the CDR3 reads CASSEALDTDTQYF. CDR3 DNA: TGTGCCAGCAGTGAAGCGCTCGACACAGATACGCAGTATTTT. Complete variable domain (other parts from reference TRBV2 and TRBJ2-3): EPEVTQTPSHQVTQMGQEVILRCVPISNHLYFYWYRQILGQKVEFLVSFYNNEISEKSEIFDDQFSVERPDGSNFTLKIRSTKLEDSAMYFCASSEALDTDTQYFGPGTRLTVL.

V and J are TRBV29-1 and TRBJ1-5, with 7 bases lining up with TRBD1. This CDR3 spans 13 amino acids. Trimming at V came to 4 bases and at J to 4 bases, leaving 4 bases not matched to a gene. Germline V lookup: CDR1 SQVTM, CDR2 ANQGSEA. DNA of the CDR3: TGCAGCGTTGGACAGGGCCCGAATCAGCCCCAGCATTTT. It is translated as CSVGQGPNQPQHF.

The V and J genes are TRBV5-5 and TRBJ1-4, with 7 bases aligning to TRBD1. Germline loops: CDR1 SGHKS, CDR2 YYEKEE (reference sequence). The CDR3 runs 16 residues. Trimming took 4 bases from V and 4 from J; bases not matched to a gene: 10. CDR3 residues: CASSPTRQGVNEKLFF. CDR3 bases: TGTGCCAGCAGCCCAACTCGACAGGGAGTTAATGAAAAACTGTTTTTT.

The chain is built from TRBV11-2 and TRBJ1-1; D possibly corresponds to TRBD1 (5 bases). Trimming took off 0 bases at V and 2 bases at J, with 13 bases between the two ends. CDR3 length equals 16 residues. Germline CDR1 and CDR2: SGHAT and FQNNGV. The CDR3 reads CASSLEPGRANTEAFF. The CDR3, as DNA: TGTGCCAGCAGCTTAGAGCCGGGACGGGCCAACACTGAAGCTTTCTTT.